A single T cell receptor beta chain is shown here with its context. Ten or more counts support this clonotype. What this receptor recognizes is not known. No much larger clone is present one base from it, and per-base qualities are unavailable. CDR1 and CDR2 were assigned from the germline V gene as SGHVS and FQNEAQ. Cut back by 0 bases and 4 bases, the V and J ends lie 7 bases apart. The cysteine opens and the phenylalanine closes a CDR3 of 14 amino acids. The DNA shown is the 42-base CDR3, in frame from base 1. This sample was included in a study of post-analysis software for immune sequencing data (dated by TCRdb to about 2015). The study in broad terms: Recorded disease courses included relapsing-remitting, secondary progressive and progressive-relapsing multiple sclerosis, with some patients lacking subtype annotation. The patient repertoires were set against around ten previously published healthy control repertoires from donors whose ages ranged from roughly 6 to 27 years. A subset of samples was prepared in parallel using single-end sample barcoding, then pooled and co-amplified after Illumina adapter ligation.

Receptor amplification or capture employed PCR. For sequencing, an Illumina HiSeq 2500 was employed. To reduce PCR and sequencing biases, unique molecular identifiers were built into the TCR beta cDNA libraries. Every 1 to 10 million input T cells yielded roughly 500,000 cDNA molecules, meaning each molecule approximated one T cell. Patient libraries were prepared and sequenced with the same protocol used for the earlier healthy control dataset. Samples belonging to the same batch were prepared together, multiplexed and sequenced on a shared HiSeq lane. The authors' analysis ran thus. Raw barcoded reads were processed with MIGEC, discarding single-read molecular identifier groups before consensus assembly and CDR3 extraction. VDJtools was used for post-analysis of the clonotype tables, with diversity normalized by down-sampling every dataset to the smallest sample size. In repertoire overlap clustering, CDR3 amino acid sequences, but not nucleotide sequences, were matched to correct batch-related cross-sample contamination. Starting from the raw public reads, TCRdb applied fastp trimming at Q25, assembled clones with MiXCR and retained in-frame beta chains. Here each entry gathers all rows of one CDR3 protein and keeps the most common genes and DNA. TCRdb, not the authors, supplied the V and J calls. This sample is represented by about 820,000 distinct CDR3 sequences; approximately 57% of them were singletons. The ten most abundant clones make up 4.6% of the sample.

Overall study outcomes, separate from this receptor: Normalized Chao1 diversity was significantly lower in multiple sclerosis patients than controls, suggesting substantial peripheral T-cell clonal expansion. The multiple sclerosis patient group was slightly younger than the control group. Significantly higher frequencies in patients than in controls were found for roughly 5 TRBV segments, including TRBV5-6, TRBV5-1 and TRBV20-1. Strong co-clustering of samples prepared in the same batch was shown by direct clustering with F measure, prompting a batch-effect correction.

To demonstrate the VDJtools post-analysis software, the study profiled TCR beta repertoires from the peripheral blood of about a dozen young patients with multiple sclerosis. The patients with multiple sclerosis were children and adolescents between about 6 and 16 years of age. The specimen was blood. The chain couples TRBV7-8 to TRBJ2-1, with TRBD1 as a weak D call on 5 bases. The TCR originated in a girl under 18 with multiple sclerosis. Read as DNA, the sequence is TGTGCCAGCAGCTTAGCTCCAGGGTACAATGAGCAGTTCTTC. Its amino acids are CASSLAPGYNEQFF.